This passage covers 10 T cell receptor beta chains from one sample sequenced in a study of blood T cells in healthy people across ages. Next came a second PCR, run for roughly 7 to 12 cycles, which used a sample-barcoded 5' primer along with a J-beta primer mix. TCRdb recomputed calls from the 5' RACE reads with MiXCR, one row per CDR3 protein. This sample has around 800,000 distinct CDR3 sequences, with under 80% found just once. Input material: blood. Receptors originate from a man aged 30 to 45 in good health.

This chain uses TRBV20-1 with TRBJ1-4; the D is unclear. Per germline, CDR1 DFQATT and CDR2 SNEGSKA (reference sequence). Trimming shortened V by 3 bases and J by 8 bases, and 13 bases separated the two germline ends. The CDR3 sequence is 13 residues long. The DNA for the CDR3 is TGCAGTGCTAGGTCAGGCTCTGACGAAAAACTGTTTTTT. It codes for CSARSGSDEKLFF.

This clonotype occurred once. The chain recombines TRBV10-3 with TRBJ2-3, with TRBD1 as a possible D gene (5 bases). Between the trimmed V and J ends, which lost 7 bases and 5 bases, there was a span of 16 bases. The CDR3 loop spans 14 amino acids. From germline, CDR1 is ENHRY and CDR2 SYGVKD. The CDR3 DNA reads TGTGCCATCAAGGCGGAGACAGACAAAGATACGCAGTATTTT. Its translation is CAIKAETDKDTQYF.

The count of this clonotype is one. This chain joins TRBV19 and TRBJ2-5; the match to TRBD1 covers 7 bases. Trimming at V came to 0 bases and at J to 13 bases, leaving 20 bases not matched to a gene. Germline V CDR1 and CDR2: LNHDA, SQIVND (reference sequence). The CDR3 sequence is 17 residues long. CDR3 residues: CASSIDKTGKANNIRYF. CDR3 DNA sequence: TGTGCCAGTAGTATAGACAAGACAGGGAAGGCAAACAACATTCGGTACTTC. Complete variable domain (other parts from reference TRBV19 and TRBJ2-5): DGGITQSPKYLFRKEGQNVTLSCEQNLNHDAMYWYRQDPGQGLRLIYYSQIVNDFQKGDIAEGYSVSREKKESFPLTVTSAQKNPTAFYLCASSIDKTGKANNIRYFGPGTRLLVL.

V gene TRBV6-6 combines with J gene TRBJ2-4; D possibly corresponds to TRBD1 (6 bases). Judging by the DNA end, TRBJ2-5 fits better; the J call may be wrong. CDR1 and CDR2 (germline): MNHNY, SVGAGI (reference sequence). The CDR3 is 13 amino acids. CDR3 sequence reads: CASGTGTRETQYF. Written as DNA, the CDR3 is TGTGCCAGCGGTACCGGGACAAGAGAGACCCAGTACTTC.

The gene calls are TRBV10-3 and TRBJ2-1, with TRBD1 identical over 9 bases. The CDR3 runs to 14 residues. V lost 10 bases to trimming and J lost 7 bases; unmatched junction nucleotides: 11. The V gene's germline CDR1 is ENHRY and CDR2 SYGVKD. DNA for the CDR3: TGTGCCAGCGAAAACAGGGGGCGTCTTAATGAGCAGTTCTTC. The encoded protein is CASENRGRLNEQFF.

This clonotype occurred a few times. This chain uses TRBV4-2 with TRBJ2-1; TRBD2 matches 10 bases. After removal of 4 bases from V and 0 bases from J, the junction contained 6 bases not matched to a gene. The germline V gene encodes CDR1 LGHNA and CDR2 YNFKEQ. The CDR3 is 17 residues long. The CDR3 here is CASSLTSGLNSYNEQFF. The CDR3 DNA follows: TGTGCCAGCAGCCTGACTAGCGGGTTAAACTCCTACAATGAGCAGTTCTTC.

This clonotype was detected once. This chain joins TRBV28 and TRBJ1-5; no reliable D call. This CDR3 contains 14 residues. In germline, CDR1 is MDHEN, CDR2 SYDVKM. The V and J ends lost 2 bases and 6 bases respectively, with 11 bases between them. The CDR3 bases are TGTGCCAGCAGTTTACCCGACCCGGGTCAGCCCCAGCATTTT. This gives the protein CASSLPDPGQPQHF.

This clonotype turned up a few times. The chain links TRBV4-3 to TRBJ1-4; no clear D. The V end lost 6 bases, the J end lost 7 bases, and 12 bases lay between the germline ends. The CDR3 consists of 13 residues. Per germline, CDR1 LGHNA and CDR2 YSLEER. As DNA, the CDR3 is TGCGCCAGCAGGGATCCGAGGCGTGAAAAACTGTTTTTT. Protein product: CASRDPRREKLFF.

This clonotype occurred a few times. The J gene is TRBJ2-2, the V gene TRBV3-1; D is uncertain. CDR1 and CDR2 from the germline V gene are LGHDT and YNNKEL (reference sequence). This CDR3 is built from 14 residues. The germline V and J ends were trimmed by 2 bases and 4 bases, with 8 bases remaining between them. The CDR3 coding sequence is TGTGCCAGCAGCCAAAGCGCCGGCACCGGGGAGCTGTTTTTT. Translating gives CASSQSAGTGELFF.

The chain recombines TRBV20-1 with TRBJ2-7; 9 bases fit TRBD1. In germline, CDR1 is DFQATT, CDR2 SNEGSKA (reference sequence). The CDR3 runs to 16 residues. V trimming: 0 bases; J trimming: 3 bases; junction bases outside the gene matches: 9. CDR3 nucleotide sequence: TGCAGTGCTAGAGACCTCGGGACAGGGCACCTCTACGAGCAGTACTTC. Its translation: CSARDLGTGHLYEQYF.